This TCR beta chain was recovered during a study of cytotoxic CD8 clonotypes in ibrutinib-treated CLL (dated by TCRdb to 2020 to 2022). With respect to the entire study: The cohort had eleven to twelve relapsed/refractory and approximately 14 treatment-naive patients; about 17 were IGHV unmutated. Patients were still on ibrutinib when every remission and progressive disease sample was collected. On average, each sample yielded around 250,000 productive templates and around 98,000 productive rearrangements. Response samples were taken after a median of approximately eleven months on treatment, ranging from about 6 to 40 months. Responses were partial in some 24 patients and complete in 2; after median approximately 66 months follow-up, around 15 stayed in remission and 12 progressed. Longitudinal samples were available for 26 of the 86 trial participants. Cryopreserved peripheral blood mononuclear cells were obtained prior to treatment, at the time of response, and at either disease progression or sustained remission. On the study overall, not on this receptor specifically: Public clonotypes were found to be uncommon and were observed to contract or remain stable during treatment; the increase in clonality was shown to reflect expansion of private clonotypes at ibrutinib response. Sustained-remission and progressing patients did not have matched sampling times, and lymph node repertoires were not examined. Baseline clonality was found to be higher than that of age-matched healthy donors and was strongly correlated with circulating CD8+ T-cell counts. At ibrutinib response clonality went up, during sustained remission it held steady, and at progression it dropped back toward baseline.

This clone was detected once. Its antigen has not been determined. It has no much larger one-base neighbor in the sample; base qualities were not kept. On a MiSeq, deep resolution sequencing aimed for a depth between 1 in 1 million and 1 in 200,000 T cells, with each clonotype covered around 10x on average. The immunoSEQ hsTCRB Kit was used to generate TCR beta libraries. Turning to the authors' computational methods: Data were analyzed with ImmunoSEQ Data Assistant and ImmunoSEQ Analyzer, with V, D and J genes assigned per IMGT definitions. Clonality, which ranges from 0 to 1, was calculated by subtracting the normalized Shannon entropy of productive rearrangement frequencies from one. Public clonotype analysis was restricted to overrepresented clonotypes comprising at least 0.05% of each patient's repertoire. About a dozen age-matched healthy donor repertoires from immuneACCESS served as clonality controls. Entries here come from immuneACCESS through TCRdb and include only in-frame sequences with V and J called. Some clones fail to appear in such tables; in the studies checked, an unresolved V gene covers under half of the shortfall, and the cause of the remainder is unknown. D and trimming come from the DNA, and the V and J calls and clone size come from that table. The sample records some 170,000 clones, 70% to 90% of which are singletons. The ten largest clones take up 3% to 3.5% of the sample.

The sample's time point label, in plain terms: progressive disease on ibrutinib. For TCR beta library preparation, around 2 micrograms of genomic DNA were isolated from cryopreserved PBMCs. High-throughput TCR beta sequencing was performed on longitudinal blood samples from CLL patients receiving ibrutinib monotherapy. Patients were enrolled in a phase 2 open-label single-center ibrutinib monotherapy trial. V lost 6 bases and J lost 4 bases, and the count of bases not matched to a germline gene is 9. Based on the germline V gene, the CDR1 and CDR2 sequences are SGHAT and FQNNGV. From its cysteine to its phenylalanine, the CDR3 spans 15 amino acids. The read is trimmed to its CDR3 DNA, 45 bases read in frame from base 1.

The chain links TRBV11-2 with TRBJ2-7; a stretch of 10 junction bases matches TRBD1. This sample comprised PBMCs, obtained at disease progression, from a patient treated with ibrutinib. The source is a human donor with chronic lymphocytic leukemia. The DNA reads TGTGCCAGCAGGACGACAGGGGGCGATTCGTACGAGCAGTACTTC. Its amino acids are CASRTTGGDSYEQYF.